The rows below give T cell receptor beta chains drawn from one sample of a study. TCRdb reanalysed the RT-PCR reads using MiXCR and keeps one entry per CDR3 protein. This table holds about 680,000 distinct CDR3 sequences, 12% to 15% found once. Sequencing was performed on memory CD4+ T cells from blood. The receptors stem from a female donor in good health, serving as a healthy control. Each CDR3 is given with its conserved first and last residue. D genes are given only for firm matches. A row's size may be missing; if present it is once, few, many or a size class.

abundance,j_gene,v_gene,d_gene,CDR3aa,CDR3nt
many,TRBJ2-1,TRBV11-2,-,CASSLGGSSGDEQFF,TGTGCCAGCAGCTTAGGTGGGTCATCGGGGGATGAGCAGTTCTTC
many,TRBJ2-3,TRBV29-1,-,CSVVGITTDTQYF,TGCAGCGTTGTCGGAATAACCACAGATACGCAGTATTTT
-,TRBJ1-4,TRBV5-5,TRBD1,CASSRDTGGANEKLFF,TGTGCCAGCAGCCGAGATACAGGGGGAGCTAATGAAAAACTGTTTTTT
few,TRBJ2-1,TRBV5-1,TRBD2,CASSRNPPGLAGNNEQFF,TGCGCCAGCAGCAGAAATCCTCCGGGACTAGCGGGTAACAATGAGCAGTTCTTC
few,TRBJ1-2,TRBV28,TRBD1,CASSSYLQGQGYGYTF,TGTGCCAGCAGCTCATACTTACAGGGACAGGGGTATGGCTACACCTTC
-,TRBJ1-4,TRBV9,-,CASSVEGITEKLFF,TGTGCCAGCAGCGTAGAGGGGATTACTGAAAAACTGTTTTTT
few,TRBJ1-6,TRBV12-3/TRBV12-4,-,CASSLSYSPLHF,TGTGCCAGCAGTTTGAGTTATTCACCCCTCCACTTT
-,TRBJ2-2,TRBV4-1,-,CASSLLPNTEELFF,TGCGCCAGCAGCCTCCTCCCTAACACCGAGGAGCTGTTTTTT
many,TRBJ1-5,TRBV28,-,CASSQGIKQPQHF,TGTGCCAGCAGTCAGGGTATTAAACAGCCCCAGCATTTT
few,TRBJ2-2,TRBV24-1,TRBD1,CATSARTGAANTGELFF,TGTGCCACCAGTGCTCGTACAGGGGCCGCGAACACCGGGGAGCTGTTTTTT
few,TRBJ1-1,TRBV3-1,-,CASSQGLYEAFF,TGTGCCAGCAGCCAAGGGTTATATGAAGCTTTCTTT
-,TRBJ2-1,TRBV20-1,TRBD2,CSAPEGSGSPYEQFF,TGCAGTGCTCCCGAAGGGAGCGGGAGTCCCTATGAGCAGTTCTTC
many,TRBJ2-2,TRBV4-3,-,CASSQVYGSLTGELFF,TGCGCCAGCAGCCAAGTATACGGGAGCCTTACCGGGGAGCTGTTTTTT
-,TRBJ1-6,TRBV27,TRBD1,CASSLRSGQGYNSPLHF,TGTGCCAGCAGTTTAAGGTCTGGACAGGGGTATAATTCACCCCTCCACTTT
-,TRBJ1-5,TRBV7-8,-,CASSSGRTDQPQHF,TGTGCCAGCAGCTCTGGGAGGACGGATCAGCCCCAGCATTTT
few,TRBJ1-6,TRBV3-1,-,CASSLLQGYNSPLHF,TGTGCCAGCAGCCTCCTACAGGGCTATAATTCACCCCTCCACTTT
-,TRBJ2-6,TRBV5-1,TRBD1,CASSLGTGAGANVLTF,TGCGCCAGCAGCTTGGGGACAGGGGCTGGGGCCAACGTCCTGACTTTC
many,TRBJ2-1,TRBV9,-,CASSLLTGYEQFF,TGTGCCAGCAGTTTGCTAACAGGGTATGAGCAGTTCTTC
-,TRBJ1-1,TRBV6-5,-,CASRYIVTANTEAFF,TGTGCCAGCAGGTACATCGTGACAGCGAACACTGAAGCTTTCTTT
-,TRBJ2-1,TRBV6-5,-,CASSVYQGRNEQFF,TGTGCCAGCAGTGTATACCAGGGGCGCAATGAGCAGTTCTTC
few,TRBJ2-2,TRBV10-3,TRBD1,CASWTGAGELFF,TGTGCCAGCTGGACAGGGGCCGGGGAGCTGTTTTTT
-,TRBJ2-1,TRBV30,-,CAWSVMSTRFDNEQFF,TGTGCCTGGAGTGTAATGTCGACAAGATTTGACAATGAGCAGTTCTTC
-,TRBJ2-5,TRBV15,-,CATSSHVQETQYF,TGTGCCACCAGCTCGCACGTCCAAGAGACCCAGTACTTC
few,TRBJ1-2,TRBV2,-,CASSDGGFGYTF,TGTGCCAGCAGTGACGGAGGGTTTGGCTACACCTTC
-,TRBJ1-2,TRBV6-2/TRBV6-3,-,CASSLRASRAYGYTF,TGTGCCAGCAGCCTCCGGGCCTCAAGGGCGTATGGCTACACCTTC
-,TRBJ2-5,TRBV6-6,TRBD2,CASSALADQETQYF,TGTGCCAGCAGTGCCCTAGCGGACCAAGAGACCCAGTACTTC
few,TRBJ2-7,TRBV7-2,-,CASSLGRSESHEQYF,TGTGCCAGCAGCTTAGGACGCTCGGAGTCCCACGAGCAGTACTTC
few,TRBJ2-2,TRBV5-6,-,CASSFSYSGELFF,TGTGCCAGCAGCTTTTCGTATTCCGGGGAGCTGTTTTTT
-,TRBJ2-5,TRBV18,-,CASSPTMTPQETQYF,TGTGCCAGCTCACCAACTATGACACCGCAAGAGACCCAGTACTTC
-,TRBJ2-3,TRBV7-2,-,CASSLNVLGSLTDTQYF,TGTGCCAGCAGCTTAAACGTATTGGGCAGTCTCACAGATACGCAGTATTTT
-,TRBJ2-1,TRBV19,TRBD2,CASSIGLAGGGASYNEQFF,TGTGCCAGTAGTATAGGACTAGCGGGGGGGGGTGCTTCCTACAATGAGCAGTTCTTC
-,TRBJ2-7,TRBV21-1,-,CASSKATPVEQYF,TGTGCCAGCAGCAAAGCCACCCCCGTCGAGCAGTACTTC
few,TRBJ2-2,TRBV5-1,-,CASSLFEGNTGELFF,TGCGCCAGCAGCTTGTTTGAAGGGAACACCGGGGAGCTGTTTTTT
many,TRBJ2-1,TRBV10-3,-,CAISDVGTGEQFF,TGTGCCATCAGTGATGTGGGGACGGGTGAGCAGTTCTTC
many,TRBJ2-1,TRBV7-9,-,CASSLQGEQFF,TGCGCCAGCAGCTTGCAGGGTGAGCAGTTCTTC
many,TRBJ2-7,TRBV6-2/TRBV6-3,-,CASRRTSSSYEQYF,TGTGCCAGCAGGCGTACTAGCAGCTCCTACGAGCAGTACTTC
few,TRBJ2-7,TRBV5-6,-,CASSYLGTLSYEQYF,TGTGCCAGCAGCTACCTCGGGACTCTCTCCTACGAGCAGTACTTC
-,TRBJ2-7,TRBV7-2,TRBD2,CASSLTSGLAGGYEQYF,TGTGCCAGCAGCTTAACTTCGGGACTAGCGGGAGGCTACGAGCAGTACTTC
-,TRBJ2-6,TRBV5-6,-,CASSLATGSSGANVLTF,TGTGCCAGCAGCTTGGCCACAGGATCCTCTGGGGCCAACGTCCTGACTTTC
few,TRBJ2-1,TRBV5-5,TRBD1,CASSSGQTPGGFF,TGTGCCAGCAGCTCGGGACAGACCCCTGGGGGGTTCTTC
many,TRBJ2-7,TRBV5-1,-,CASSLTGGTADYEQYF,TGCGCCAGCAGCTTGACGGGGGGGACAGCCGACTACGAGCAGTACTTC
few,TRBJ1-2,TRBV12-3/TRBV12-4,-,CASSFRRTYYGYTF,TGTGCCAGCAGTTTCCGGAGAACATACTATGGCTACACCTTC
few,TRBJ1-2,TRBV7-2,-,CASSLEAGETYGYTF,TGTGCCAGCAGCTTAGAGGCGGGGGAGACCTATGGCTACACCTTC
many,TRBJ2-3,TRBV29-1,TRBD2,CSVEELDFRGRTQYF,TGCAGCGTTGAAGAACTCGATTTTCGCGGGAGGACGCAGTATTTT
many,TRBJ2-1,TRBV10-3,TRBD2,CAISEFGTSGRNEQFF,TGTGCCATCAGTGAGTTCGGGACTAGCGGGAGGAATGAGCAGTTCTTC
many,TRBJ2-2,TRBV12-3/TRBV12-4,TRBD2,CASRMVGRHTGELFF,TGTGCCAGCAGAATGGTCGGGAGGCACACCGGGGAGCTGTTTTTT
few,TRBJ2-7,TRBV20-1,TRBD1,CSAREGTGMNEQYF,TGCAGTGCTAGAGAGGGGACAGGGATGAACGAGCAGTACTTC
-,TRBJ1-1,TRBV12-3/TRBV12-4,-,CASSPDVVNTEAFF,TGTGCCAGCAGCCCGGACGTAGTGAACACTGAAGCTTTCTTT
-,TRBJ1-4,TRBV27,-,CASSPFDSRGEKLFF,TGTGCCAGCAGTCCTTTTGACTCCCGCGGGGAAAAACTGTTTTTT
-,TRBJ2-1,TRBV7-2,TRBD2,CASSLSGLAGRNEQFF,TGTGCCAGCAGCTTAAGCGGACTAGCGGGAAGGAATGAGCAGTTCTTC
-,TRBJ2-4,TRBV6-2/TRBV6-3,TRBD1,CASSLNRGTLAKNIQYF,TGTGCCAGCAGCCTCAACAGGGGCACTCTAGCCAAAAACATTCAGTACTTC
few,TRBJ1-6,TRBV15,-,CATSTDSGISPLHF,TGTGCCACCAGCACCGACAGCGGGATTTCACCCCTCCACTTT
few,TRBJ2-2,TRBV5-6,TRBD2,CASSPVAGGINTGELFF,TGTGCCAGCAGCCCCGTAGCGGGGGGCATTAACACCGGGGAGCTGTTTTTT
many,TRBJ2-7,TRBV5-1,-,CASSLGYDYEQYF,TGCGCCAGCAGCTTAGGGTACGACTACGAGCAGTACTTC
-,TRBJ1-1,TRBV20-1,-,CSASRLNTEAFF,TGCAGTGCTAGCAGACTGAACACTGAAGCTTTCTTT
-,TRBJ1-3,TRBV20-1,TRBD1,CSARTGNVNTIYF,TGCAGTGCTAGGACAGGGAACGTGAACACCATATATTTT
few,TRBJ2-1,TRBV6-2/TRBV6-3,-,CASSRGNPLYNEQSF,TGTGCCAGCAGCCGCGGGAACCCGTTGTACAATGAGCAGTCCTTC
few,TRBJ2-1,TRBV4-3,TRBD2,CASSQGGLAGGREQFF,TGCGCCAGCAGCCAAGGAGGGCTAGCGGGGGGGCGTGAGCAGTTCTTC